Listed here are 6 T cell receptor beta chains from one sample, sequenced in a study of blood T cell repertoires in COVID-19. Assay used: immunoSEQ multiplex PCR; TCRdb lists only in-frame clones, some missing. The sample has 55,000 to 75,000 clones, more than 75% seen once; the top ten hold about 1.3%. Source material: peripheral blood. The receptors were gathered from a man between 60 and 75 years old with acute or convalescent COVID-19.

The CDR3 coding sequence is TGTGCCAGCAGTTTATTTGCGGGACAGGGGGCGAAAAAACTGTTTTTT. This codes for CASSLFAGQGAKKLFF. The chain recombines TRBV28 with TRBJ1-4; 12 bases are shared with TRBD1. Per the germline V gene, CDR1 is MDHEN and CDR2 is SYDVKM. J was trimmed by 9 bases and V by 1 base; bases with no gene match: 6. CDR3 length equals 16 residues. Variable domain in full (rest from reference TRBV28 and TRBJ1-4): DVKVTQSSRYLVKRTGEKVFLECVQDMDHENMFWYRQDPGLGLRLIYFSYDVKMKEKGDIPEGYSVSREKKERFSLILESASTNQTSMYLCASSLFAGQGAKKLFFGSGTQLSVL.

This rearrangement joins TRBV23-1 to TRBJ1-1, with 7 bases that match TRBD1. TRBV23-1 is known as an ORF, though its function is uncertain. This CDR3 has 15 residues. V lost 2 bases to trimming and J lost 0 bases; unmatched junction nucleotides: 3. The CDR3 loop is CASSQKGQVNTEAFF. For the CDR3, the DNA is TGCGCCAGCAGTCAAAAAGGACAGGTGAACACTGAAGCTTTCTTT.

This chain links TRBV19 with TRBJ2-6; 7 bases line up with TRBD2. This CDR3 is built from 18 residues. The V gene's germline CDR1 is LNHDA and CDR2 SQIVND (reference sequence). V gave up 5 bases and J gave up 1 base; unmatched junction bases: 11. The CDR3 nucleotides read TGTGCCAGTAGTTGGGAGGGAGGGTATTCGTCTGGGGCCAACGTCCTGACTTTC. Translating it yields CASSWEGGYSSGANVLTF. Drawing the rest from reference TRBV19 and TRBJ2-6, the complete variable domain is DGGITQSPKYLFRKEGQNVTLSCEQNLNHDAMYWYRQDPGQGLRLIYYSQIVNDFQKGDIAEGYSVSREKKESFPLTVTSAQKNPTAFYLCASSWEGGYSSGANVLTFGAGSRLTVL.

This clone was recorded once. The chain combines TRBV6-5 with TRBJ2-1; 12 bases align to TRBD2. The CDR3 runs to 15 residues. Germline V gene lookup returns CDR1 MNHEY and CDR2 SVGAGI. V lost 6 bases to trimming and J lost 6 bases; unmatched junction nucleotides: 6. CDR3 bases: TGTGCCAGCAGGTTCCTAGCGGGGGGGCTCAATGAGCAGTTCTTC. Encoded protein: CASRFLAGGLNEQFF.

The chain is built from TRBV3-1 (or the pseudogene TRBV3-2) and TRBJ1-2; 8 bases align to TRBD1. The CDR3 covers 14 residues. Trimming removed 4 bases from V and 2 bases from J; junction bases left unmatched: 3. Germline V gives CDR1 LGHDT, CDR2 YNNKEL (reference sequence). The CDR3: CASSPQGGNYGYTF. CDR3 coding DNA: TGTGCCAGCAGCCCACAGGGGGGGAACTATGGCTACACCTTC.

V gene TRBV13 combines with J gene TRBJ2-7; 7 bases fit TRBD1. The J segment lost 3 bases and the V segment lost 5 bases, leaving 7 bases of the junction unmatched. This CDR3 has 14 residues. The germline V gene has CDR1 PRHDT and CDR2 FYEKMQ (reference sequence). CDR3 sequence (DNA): TGTGCCAGCAGCAGTCCGGGACAGTTCTACGAGCAGTACTTC. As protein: CASSSPGQFYEQYF.